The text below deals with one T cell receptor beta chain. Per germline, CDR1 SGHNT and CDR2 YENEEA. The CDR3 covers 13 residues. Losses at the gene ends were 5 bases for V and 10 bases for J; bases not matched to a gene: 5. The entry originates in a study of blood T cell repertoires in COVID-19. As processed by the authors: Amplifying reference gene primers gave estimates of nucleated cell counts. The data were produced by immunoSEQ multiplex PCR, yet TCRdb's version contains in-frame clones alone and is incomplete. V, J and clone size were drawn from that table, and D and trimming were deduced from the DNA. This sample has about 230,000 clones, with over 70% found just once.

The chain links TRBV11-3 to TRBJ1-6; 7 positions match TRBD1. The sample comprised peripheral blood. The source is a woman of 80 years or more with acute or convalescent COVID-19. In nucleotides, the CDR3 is TGTGCCAGCAGCCGGGACAGCGGATCACCCCTCCACTTT. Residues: CASSRDSGSPLHF. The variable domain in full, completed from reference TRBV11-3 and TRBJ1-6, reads EAGVVQSPRYKIIEKKQPVAFWCNPISGHNTLYWYLQNLGQGPELLIRYENEEAVDDSQLPKDRFSAERLKGVDSTLKIQPAELGDSAVYLCASSRDSGSPLHFGNGTRLTVT.